This T cell receptor beta chain was recovered during a study of blood T cells in healthy people across ages. PCR was performed a second time for about 7 to 12 cycles using a sample-barcoded 5' primer and a J-beta primer mix. TCRdb reanalysed the 5' RACE reads using MiXCR and keeps one entry per CDR3 protein. The sample holds approximately 850,000 distinct CDR3 sequences; roughly 64% are singletons and the top ten take about 20%. Trimming at V came to 4 bases and at J to 6 bases, leaving 19 bases not matched to a gene. The CDR3 covers 18 residues. From germline, CDR1 is MDHEN and CDR2 SYDVKM. The source is a young man in good health. Sequencing used blood. This chain links TRBV28 with TRBJ1-2; 8 nucleotides agree with TRBD1. DNA for the CDR3: TGTGCCAGCAGTTCGGTTGGGACAGGAGGGATCCGAAGGCATGGCTACACCTTC. Protein: CASSSVGTGGIRRHGYTF.